This entry is about one T cell receptor beta chain. The antigen is not known. The data were taken from a study of shared clonotypes between healthy human individuals. Overall study: The study used three CD4 naive, three CD4 memory, two CD8 naive and one CD8 memory plate per donor.

Germline V gene data show CDR1 as MDHEN and CDR2 as SYDVKM. Losses at the gene ends were 5 bases for V and 0 bases for J; bases not matched to a gene: 12. This CDR3 region has 19 residues. The study's findings and limits: Naive subsets tended to show greater estimated richness than memory subsets. Collection of samples was limited to blood; tissue repertoires likely differ.

Using immunoSEQ multiplex PCR, the repertoire was profiled, and TCRdb retains in-frame clones only, with some absent. The sample yields hundreds of thousands of clones, around two thirds seen once. The V call is TRBV28, the J call TRBJ2-6; 8 nucleotides match TRBD1. The TCR comes from a woman aged 25 to 45 in good health. Sequenced material: memory CD4+ T cells sorted from blood. Subset described: CD45RA-negative fraction. This CDR3 is CASSPPGTGLYSGANVLTF. As DNA, the CDR3 is TGTGCCAGCAGTCCTCCCGGGACAGGCCTCTACTCTGGGGCCAACGTCCTGACTTTC.